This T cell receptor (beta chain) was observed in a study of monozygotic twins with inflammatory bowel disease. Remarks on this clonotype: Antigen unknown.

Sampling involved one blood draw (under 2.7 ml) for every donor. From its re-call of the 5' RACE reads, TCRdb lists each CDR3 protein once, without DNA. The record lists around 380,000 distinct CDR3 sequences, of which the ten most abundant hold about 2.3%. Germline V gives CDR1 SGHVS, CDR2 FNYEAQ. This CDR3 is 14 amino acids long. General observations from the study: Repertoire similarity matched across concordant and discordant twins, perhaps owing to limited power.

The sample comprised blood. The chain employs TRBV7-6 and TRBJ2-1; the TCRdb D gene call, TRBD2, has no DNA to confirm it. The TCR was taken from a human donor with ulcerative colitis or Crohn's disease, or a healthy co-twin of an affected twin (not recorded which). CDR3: CASSEGLAGNEQFF.